This TCR beta chain stems from a study of T cells in Graves' hyperthyroidism and ophthalmopathy. Between the trimmed V and J ends, which lost 6 bases and 7 bases, there was a span of 18 bases. Germline loops: CDR1 SQVTM, CDR2 ANQGSEA. The CDR3 has 13 residues. Regions amplified from RNA transcripts were the TCR beta CDR3 regions. Using the HTBI primer set, a first-round RT-PCR was run on the TCR CDR3. Using its own MiXCR run on the multiplex PCR reads, TCRdb lists one record per CDR3 protein. Here the sample spans 500,000 to 650,000 distinct CDR3 sequences, approximately 15% being singletons. Sequencing was done on a sample of blood. The sequence was obtained from a woman in her forties or fifties with Graves' ophthalmopathy. The genes are TRBV29-1 and TRBJ1-1; D possibly corresponds to TRBD1 (5 bases). CDR3 residues: CSVRPRRGLEAFF. The CDR3 bases are TGCAGCGTCCGACCCCGCCGGGGCCTTGAAGCTTTCTTT.